The sequence of this T cell receptor (beta chain) was determined in a study of blood T cell repertoires in COVID-19. Study-wide context: Samples taken during acute and convalescent COVID-19 were collected in the United States, Italy and Spain. The cDNA or gDNA used as material had been derived from T cells, B-cell-depleted T cells, or PBMCs.

The CDR3 runs to 16 residues. With V trimmed by 6 bases and J by 4 bases, 8 bases remained unmatched. CDR1 is LNHDA, CDR2 SQIVND, per germline (reference sequence). Per the original data handling: Amplified reference gene primers provided the basis for estimating nucleated cell counts. Clones were sequenced by immunoSEQ multiplex PCR, and TCRdb holds only the in-frame ones, with some missing. V and J calls and clone size come straight from that table; D and trimming were deduced from the DNA. This sample has about 230,000 clones, with about 87% found just once. J is TRBJ2-1 and V is TRBV19, with 11 bases fitting TRBD2. The sequence was obtained from a man aged 30 to 45 with COVID-19, enrolled during active disease. Material: peripheral blood. CDR3 residues: CASREIAGGPYNEQFF. The CDR3 DNA sequence: TGTGCCAGTAGAGAAATAGCGGGAGGGCCATACAATGAGCAGTTCTTC.